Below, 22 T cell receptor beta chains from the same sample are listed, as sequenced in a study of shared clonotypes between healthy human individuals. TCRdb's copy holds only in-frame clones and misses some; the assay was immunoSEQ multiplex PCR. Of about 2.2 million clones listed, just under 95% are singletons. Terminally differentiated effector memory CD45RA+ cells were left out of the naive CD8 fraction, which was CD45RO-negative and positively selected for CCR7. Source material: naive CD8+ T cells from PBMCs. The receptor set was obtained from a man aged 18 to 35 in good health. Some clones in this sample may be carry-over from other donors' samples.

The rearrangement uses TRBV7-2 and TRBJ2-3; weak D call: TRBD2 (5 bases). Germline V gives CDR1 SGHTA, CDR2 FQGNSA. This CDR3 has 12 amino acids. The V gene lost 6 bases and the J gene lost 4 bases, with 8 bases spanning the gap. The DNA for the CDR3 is TGTGCCAGCAGGATGAGGGCAGATACGCAGTATTTT. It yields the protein CASRMRADTQYF.

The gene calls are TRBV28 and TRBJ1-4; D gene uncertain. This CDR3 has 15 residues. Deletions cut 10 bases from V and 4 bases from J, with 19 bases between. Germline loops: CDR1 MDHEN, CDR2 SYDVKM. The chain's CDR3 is CATNPPRESNEKLFF. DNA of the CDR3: TGTGCCACAAACCCCCCCCGGGAGAGTAATGAAAAACTGTTTTTT.

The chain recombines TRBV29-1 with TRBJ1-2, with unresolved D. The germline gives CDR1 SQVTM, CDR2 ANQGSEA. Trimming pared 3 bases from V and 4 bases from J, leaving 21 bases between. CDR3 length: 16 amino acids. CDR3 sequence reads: CSVEAQRRSIGYGYTF. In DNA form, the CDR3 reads TGCAGCGTTGAGGCGCAGAGGCGCAGCATAGGCTATGGCTACACCTTC.

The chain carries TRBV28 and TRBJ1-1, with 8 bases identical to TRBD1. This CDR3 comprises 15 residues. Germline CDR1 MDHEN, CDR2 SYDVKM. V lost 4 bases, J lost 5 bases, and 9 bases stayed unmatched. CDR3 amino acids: CASSYILQGGTEAFF. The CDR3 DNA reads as TGTGCCAGCAGTTATATATTACAGGGGGGGACTGAAGCTTTCTTT.

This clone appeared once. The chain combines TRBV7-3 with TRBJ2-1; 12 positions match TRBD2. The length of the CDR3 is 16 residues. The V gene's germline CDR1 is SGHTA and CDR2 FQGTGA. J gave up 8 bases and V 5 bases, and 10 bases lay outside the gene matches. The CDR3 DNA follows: TGTGCCAGCAGCACGAGACTAGCGGGAGCCCCCCATGAGCAGTTCTTC. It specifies CASSTRLAGAPHEQFF.

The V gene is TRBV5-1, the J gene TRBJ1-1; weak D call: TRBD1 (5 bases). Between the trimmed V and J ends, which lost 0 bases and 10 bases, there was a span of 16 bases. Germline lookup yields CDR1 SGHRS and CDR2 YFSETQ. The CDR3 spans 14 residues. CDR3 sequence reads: CASSLDGSGAGAFF. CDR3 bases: TGCGCCAGCAGCTTGGACGGGTCTGGGGCGGGAGCTTTCTTT. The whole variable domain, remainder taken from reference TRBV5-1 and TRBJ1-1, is KAGVTQTPRYLIKTRGQQVTLSCSPISGHRSVSWYQQTPGQGLQFLFEYFSETQRNKGNFPGRFSGRQFSNSRSEMNVSTLELGDSALYLCASSLDGSGAGAFFGQGTRLTVV.

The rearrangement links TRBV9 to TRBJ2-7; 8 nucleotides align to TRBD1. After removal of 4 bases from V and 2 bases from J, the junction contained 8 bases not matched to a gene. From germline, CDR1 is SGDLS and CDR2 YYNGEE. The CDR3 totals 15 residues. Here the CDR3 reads CASSPTGQGTYEQYF. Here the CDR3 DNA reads TGTGCCAGCAGCCCTACCGGACAGGGCACCTACGAGCAGTACTTC.

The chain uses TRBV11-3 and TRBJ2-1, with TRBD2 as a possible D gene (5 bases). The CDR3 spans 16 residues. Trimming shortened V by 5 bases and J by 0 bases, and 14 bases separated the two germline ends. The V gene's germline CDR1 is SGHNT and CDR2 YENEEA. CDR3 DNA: TGTGCCAGCAGCCCCACCGAGGGCCACTCCTACAATGAGCAGTTCTTC. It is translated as CASSPTEGHSYNEQFF.

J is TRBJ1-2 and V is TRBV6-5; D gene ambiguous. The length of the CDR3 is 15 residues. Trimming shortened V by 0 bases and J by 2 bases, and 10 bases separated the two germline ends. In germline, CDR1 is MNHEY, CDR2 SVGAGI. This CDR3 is CASSYSPTGNYGYTF. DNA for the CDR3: TGTGCCAGCAGTTACTCCCCCACCGGGAACTATGGCTACACCTTC.

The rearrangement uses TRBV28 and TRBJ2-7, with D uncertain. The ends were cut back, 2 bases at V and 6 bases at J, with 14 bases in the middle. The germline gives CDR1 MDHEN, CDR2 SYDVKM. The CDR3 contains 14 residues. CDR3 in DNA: TGTGCCAGCAGTTTACCCCAAGGTACTATCGAGCAGTACTTC. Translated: CASSLPQGTIEQYF.

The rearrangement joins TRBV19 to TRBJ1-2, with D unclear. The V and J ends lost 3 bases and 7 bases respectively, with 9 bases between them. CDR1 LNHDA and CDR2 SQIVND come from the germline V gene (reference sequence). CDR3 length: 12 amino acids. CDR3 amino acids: CASSMGRVGYTF. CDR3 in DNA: TGTGCCAGTAGTATGGGAAGGGTTGGCTACACCTTC.

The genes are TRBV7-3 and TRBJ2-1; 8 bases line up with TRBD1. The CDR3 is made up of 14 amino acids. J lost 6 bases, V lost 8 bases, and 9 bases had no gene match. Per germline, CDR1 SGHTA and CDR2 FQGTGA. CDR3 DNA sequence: TGTGCCAGCGGGGACAGGAAAGGGGGCAATGAGCAGTTCTTC. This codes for CASGDRKGGNEQFF. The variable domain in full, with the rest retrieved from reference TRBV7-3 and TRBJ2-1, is GAGVSQTPSNKVTEKGKYVELRCDPISGHTALYWYRQSLGQGPEFLIYFQGTGAADDSGLPNDRFFAVRPEGSVSTLKIQRTERGDSAVYLCASGDRKGGNEQFFGPGTRLTVL.

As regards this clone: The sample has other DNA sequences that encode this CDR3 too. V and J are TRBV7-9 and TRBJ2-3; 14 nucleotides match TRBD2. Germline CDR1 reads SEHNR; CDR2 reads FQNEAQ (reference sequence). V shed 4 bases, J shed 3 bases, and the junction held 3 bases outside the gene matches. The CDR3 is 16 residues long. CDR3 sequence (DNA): TGTGCCAGCAGCTATGGGACTAGCGGGAGTACAGATACGCAGTATTTT. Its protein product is CASSYGTSGSTDTQYF.

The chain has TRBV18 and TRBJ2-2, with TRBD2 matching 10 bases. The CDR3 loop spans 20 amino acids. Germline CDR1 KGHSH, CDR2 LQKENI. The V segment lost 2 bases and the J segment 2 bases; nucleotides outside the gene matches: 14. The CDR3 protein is CASSPDRWLAGEQNTGELFF. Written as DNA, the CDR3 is TGTGCCAGCTCACCAGACCGGTGGCTAGCGGGAGAGCAAAACACCGGGGAGCTGTTTTTT.

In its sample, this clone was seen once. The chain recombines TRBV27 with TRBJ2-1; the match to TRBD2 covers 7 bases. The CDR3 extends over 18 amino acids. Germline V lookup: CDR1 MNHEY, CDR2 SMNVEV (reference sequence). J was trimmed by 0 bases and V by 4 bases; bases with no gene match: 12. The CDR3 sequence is CASSSLQTSPASYNEQFF. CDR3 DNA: TGTGCCAGCAGTTCATTACAGACTAGCCCGGCCTCCTACAATGAGCAGTTCTTC.

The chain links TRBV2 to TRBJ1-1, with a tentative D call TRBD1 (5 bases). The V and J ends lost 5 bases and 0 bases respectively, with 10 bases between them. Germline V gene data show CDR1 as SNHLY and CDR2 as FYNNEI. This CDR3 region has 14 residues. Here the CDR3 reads CASSLQELNTEAFF. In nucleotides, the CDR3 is TGTGCCAGCAGTTTACAGGAATTGAACACTGAAGCTTTCTTT.

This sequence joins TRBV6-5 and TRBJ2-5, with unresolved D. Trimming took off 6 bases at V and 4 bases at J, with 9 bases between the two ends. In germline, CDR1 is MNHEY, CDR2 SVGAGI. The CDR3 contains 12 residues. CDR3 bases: TGTGCCAGCAGACCCGCAGGAGAGACCCAGTACTTC. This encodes CASRPAGETQYF.

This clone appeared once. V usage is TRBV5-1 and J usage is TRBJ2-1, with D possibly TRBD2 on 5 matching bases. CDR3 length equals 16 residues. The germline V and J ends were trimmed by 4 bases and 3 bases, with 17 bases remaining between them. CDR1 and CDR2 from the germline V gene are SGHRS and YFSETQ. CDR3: CASSLNKEVVYNEQFF. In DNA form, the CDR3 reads TGCGCCAGCAGCCTAAACAAGGAGGTGGTCTACAATGAGCAGTTCTTC.

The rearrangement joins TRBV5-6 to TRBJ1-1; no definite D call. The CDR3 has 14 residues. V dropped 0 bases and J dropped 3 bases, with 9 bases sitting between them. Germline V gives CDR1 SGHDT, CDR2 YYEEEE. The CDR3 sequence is CASSLVGGYTEAFF. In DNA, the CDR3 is TGTGCCAGCAGCTTGGTAGGTGGGTACACTGAAGCTTTCTTT.

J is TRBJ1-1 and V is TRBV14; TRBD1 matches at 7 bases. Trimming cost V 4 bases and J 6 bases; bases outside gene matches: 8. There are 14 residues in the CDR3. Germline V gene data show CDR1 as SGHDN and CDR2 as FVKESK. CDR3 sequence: CASSLVTGYAEAFF. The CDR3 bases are TGTGCCAGCAGCCTCGTGACAGGGTACGCTGAAGCTTTCTTT. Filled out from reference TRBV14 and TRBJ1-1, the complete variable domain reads EAGVTQFPSHSVIEKGQTVTLRCDPISGHDNLYWYRRVMGKEIKFLLHFVKESKQDESGMPNNRFLAERTGGTYSTLKVQPAELEDSGVYFCASSLVTGYAEAFFGQGTRLTVV.

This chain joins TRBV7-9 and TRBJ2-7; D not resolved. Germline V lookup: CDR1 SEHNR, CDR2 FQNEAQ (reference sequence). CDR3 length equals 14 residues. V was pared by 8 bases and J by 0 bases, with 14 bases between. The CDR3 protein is CASGLSESSYEQYF. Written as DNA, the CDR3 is TGTGCCAGCGGGCTGTCGGAGAGCTCCTACGAGCAGTACTTC.

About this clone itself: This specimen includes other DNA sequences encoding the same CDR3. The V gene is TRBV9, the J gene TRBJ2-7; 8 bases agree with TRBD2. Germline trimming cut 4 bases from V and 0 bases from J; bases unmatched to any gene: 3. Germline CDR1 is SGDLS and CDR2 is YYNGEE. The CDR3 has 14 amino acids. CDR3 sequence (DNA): TGTGCCAGCAGCCCCGGACTAGCCTCCTACGAGCAGTACTTC. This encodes CASSPGLASYEQYF.